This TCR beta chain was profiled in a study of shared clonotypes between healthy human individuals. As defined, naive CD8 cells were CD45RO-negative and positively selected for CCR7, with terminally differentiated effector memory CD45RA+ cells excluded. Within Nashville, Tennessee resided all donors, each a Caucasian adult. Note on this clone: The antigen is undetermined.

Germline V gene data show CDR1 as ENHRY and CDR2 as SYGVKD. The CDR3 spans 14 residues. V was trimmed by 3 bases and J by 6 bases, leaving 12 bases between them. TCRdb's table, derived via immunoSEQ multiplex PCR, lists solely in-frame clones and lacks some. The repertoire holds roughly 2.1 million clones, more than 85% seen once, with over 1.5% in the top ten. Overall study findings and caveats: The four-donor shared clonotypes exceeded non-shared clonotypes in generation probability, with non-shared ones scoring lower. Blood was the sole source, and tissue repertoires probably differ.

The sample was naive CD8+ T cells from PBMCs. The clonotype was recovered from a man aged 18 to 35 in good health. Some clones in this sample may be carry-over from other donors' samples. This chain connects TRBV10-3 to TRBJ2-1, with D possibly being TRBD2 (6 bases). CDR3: CAISDPGLVNEQFF. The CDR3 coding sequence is TGTGCCATCAGTGACCCGGGACTGGTCAATGAGCAGTTCTTC.